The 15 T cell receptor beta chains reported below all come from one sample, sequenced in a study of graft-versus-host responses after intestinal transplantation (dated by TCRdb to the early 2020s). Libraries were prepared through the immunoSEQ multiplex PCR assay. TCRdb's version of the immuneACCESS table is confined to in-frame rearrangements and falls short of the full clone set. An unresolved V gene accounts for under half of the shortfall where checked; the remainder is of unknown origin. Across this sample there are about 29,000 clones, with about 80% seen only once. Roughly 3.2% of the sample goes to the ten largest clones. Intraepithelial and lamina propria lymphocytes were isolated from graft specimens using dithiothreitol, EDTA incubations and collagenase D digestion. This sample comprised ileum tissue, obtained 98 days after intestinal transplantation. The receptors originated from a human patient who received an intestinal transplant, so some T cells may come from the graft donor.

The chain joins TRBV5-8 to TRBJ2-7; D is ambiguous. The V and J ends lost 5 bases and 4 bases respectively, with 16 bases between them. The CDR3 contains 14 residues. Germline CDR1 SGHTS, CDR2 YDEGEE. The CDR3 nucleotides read TGTGCCAGCAGTCCCTTCAGACGCTATTACGAGCAGTACTTC. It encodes CASSPFRRYYEQYF.

CDR3 in amino acids: CASSFSYEANVLTF. CDR3 sequence (DNA): TGTGCCAGCAGTTTCTCATACGAAGCCAACGTCCTGACTTTC. The V call is TRBV28, the J call TRBJ2-6, with D uncertain. Per germline, CDR1 MDHEN and CDR2 SYDVKM. V was shortened by 3 bases and J by 7 bases, with 10 bases between the two germline ends. The CDR3 consists of 14 residues.

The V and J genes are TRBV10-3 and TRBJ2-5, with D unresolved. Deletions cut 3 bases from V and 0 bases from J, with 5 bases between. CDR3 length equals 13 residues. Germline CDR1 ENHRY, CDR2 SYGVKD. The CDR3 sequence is CAISDGYQETQYF. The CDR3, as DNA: TGTGCCATCAGTGATGGCTACCAAGAGACCCAGTACTTC.

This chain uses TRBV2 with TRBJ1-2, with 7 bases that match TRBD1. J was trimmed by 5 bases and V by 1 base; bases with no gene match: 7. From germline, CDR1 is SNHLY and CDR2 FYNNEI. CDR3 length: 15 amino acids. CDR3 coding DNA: TGTGCCAGCAGTGAAGTTTACGACAGGGTTTATGGCTACACCTTC. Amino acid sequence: CASSEVYDRVYGYTF. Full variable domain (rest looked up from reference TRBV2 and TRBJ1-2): EPEVTQTPSHQVTQMGQEVILRCVPISNHLYFYWYRQILGQKVEFLVSFYNNEISEKSEIFDDQFSVERPDGSNFTLKIRSTKLEDSAMYFCASSEVYDRVYGYTFGSGTRLTVV.

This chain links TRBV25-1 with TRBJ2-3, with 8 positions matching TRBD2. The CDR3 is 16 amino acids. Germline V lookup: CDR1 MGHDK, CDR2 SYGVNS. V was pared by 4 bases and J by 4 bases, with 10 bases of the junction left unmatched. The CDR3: CASSATRLAGPDTQYF. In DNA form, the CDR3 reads TGTGCCAGCAGTGCTACGAGGTTAGCGGGGCCAGATACGCAGTATTTT.

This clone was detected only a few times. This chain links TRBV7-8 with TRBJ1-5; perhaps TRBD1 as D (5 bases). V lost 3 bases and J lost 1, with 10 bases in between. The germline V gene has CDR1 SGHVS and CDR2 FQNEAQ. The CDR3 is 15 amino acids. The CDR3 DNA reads TGTGCCAGCAGCTTGAGCGACAGCAGCAATCAGCCCCAGCATTTT. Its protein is CASSLSDSSNQPQHF.

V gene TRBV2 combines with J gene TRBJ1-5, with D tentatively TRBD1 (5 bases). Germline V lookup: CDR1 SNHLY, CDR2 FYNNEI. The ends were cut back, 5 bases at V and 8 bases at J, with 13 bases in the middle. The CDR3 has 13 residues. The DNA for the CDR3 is TGTGCCAGCAGTTCTTTTGCCAGGGAGCCCCAGCATTTT. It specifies CASSSFAREPQHF.

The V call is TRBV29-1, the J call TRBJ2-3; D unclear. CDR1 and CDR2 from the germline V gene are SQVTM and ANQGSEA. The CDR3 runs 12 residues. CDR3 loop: CSHLGSTDTQYF. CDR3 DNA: TGCAGTCATCTCGGTAGCACAGATACGCAGTATTTT.

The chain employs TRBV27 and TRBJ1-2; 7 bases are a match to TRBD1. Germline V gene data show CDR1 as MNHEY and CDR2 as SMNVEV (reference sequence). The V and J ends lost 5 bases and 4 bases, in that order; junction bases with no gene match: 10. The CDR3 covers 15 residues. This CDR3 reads CASSTGTVPFYGYTF. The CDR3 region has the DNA TGTGCCAGCAGTACCGGGACAGTACCATTCTATGGCTACACCTTC.

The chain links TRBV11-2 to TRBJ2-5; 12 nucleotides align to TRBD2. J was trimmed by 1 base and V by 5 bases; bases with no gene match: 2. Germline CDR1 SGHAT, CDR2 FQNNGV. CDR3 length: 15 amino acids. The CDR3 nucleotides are TGTGCCAGCAGCACGGGACTAGCGGGCCAAGAGACCCAGTACTTC. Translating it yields CASSTGLAGQETQYF.

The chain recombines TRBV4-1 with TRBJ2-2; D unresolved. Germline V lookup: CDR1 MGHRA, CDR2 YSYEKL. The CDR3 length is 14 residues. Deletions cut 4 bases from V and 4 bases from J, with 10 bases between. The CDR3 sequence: CASSLSPVTGELFF. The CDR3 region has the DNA TGCGCCAGCAGCCTATCTCCCGTCACCGGGGAGCTGTTTTTT.

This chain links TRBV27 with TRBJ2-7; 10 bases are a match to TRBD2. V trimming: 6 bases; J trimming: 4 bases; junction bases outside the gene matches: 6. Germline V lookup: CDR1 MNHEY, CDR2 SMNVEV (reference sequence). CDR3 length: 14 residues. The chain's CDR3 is CASRRAGGRYEQYF. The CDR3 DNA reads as TGTGCCAGCAGGCGAGCGGGGGGGCGGTACGAGCAGTACTTC.

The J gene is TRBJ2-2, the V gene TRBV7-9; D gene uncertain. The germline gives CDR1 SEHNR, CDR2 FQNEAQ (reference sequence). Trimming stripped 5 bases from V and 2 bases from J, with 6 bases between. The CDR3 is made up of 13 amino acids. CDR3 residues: CASSPDNTGELFF. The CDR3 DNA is TGTGCCAGCAGCCCAGACAACACCGGGGAGCTGTTTTTT.

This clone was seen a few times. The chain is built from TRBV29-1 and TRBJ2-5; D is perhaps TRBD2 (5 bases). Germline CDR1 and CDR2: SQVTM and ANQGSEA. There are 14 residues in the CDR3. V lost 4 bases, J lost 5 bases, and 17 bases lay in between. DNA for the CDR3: TGCAGCGTTGCGGTCAGCCGGGGTGGGGAGACCCAGTACTTC. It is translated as CSVAVSRGGETQYF.

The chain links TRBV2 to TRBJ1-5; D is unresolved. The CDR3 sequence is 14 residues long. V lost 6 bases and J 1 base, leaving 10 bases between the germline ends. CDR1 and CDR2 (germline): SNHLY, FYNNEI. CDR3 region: CASRPTESNQPQHF. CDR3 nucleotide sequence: TGTGCCAGCAGGCCCACAGAGAGCAATCAGCCCCAGCATTTT. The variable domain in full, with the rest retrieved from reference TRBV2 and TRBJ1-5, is EPEVTQTPSHQVTQMGQEVILRCVPISNHLYFYWYRQILGQKVEFLVSFYNNEISEKSEIFDDQFSVERPDGSNFTLKIRSTKLEDSAMYFCASRPTESNQPQHFGDGTRLSIL.